This paragraph covers one TCR beta chain sequence. No antigen is known for it. Qualities for individual bases were not recorded, and no much larger clone is one base off. This record belongs to a study of Ad26.COV2.S vaccination and SARS-CoV-2 variants (TCRdb year 2021). For context, the study as a whole: Vaccine-arm donors were drawn from COV1001, a multicentre, randomized, double-blind, placebo-controlled phase I-IIa trial of Ad26.COV2.S in healthy adults. Dosing of Ad26.COV2.S was intramuscular, at either 5x10^10 or 1x10^11 viral particles, delivered as one shot or as two shots spaced 56 days apart. TCRbeta repertoire sequencing was used to assess the specificity and breadth of SARS-CoV-2-reactive T cell receptors after Ad26.COV2.S vaccination. A total of 32 samples were included in the TCR-sequenced set, comprising 19 Ad26.COV2.S vaccine recipients, 5 placebo recipients and 8 SARS-CoV-2 convalescent individuals. Trial participants were randomized into five groups of five, in which low-dose or high-dose Ad26.COV2.S was given once or twice, or placebo was given on both occasions. Throughout the experiments and outcome assessment, investigators stayed blinded to trial group allocation.

CDR1 and CDR2 are read off the germline V gene as LGHNA and YSLEER. The CDR3 numbers 14 residues from cysteine through phenylalanine. The entry retains the CDR3 DNA only, 42 bases that are in frame from base 1. The trim is 2 bases for V and 1 base for J, with a gap of 8 bases between the germline ends. The intended sense of this specimen's treatment or condition label: some 20 received Ad26.COV2.S at low or high dose, single or two shots; 5 received placebo; per-sample allocation not given. For vaccine and placebo recipients, repertoires were sequenced using samples collected on day 63 after the first injection. Between 29 July and 7 August 2020, Cohort 1b enrolled around 25 adults aged 18-55 years at one site in Boston, USA. As a vaccine, Ad26.COV2.S was a replication-incompetent adenovirus type 26 vector that expressed a prefusion-stabilized SARS-CoV-2 spike protein derived from the original Wuhan strain.

Beyond this particular receptor, the publication reports: Vaccine and placebo recipients had comparable non-spike TCR breadth, which fits with the vaccine containing only spike. Substantial breadth of spike-specific CD8+ and CD4+ T cell responses was reported after vaccination. According to the authors, total T cell responses may have been underestimated by the TCR breadth and depth analyses. Ad26.COV2.S recipients had higher spike-specific TCR breadth than placebo recipients (P = 0.0014). The study was not powered for comparison of responses between vaccine doses or regimens.

The immunoSEQ Assay was the method used to sequence TCRbeta CDR3 regions. After extraction, genomic DNA underwent amplification by bias-controlled multiplex PCR, followed by high-throughput sequencing. The original pipeline was this. To quantify the absolute abundance of each unique TCRbeta CDR3 region, sequences were collapsed and filtered. Usable DNA was measured by amplifying reference genes present in all nucleated cells, and TCRbeta template counts were normalized to that usable DNA to estimate T cell fraction. Repertoire TCRs were annotated as SARS-CoV-2-specific when V gene, CDR3 amino acid sequence and J gene were exactly matched to a known reactive TCR set. MIRA supplied the reference SARS-CoV-2 TCR set, which was filtered for enrichment in COVID-19-positive ImmuneCODE repertoires so that public or cross-reactive TCRs were removed. Using the MIRA antigens, annotated TCRs were further analysed by specific ORF or by position within an ORF. Breadth was defined as the number of annotated unique rearrangements divided by the total number of unique productive rearrangements, and depth was defined as the summed frequency of the annotated unique rearrangements. Two-sided Wilcoxon rank-sum tests were applied when comparing TCR breadth between groups. Sourced from immuneACCESS, this table was stored by TCRdb with only in-frame sequences that have V and J called. A share of the clones is absent; for the studies checked, an unresolved V gene accounts for under half, and the remainder has no known explanation. That table supplies the V and J calls and clone size; D and trimming were determined from the DNA. This sample is represented by 300,000 to 400,000 clones; around nine tenths of them were singletons. The ten largest clones add up to about 3.5% of the sample.

Sequenced material: peripheral blood, taken in a trial of Ad26.COV2.S vaccine versus placebo. The receptor chain draws on TRBV4-3 and TRBJ1-1; the D gene cannot be resolved reliably. The receptor was isolated from a person aged 18-60 years who received the Ad26.COV2.S COVID-19 vaccine or a placebo. The CDR3 protein is CASSQFLENTEAFF. The sequenced DNA: TGCGCCAGCAGCCAATTTCTGGAGAACACTGAAGCTTTCTTT.